This entry lists 13 T cell receptor beta chains sequenced from one sample in a study of blood T cells in healthy people across ages. Using a J-beta primer mix together with a sample-barcoded 5' primer, a second PCR was run for roughly 6 to 12 cycles. TCRdb reanalysed the 5' RACE reads using MiXCR and keeps one entry per CDR3 protein. Here the sample spans about 750,000 distinct CDR3 sequences, roughly 50% being singletons. The sequencing sample was made of blood. Source of these receptors: a man aged 80 or over in good health.

The rearrangement joins TRBV20-1 to TRBJ2-4; D not certain. The better agreement between TRBJ2-7 and the DNA end casts doubt on the J call. The germline V gene encodes CDR1 DFQATT and CDR2 SNEGSKA (reference sequence). The CDR3 loop spans 15 amino acids. In DNA, the CDR3 is TGCAGTGCTAGAGATCCCACAAACCAGTCCTACGAGCAGTACTTC. As protein: CSARDPTNQSYEQYF.

CDR3 DNA sequence: TGTGCCAGCAGCGTAGATAGGCTAGCCTACAATGAGCAGTTCTTC. As protein: CASSVDRLAYNEQFF. J is TRBJ2-1 and V is TRBV9; D not certain. V was shortened by 0 bases and J by 2 bases, with 9 bases between the two germline ends. The CDR3 has 15 amino acids. The germline gives CDR1 SGDLS, CDR2 YYNGEE.

V and J are TRBV25-1 and TRBJ2-1; the match to TRBD2 covers 8 bases. The CDR3 has 15 residues. J was trimmed by 7 bases and V by 2 bases; bases with no gene match: 7. CDR1 is MGHDK, CDR2 SYGVNS, per germline. CDR3 region: CASSELTGGPNEQFF. As DNA, the CDR3 is TGTGCCAGCAGTGAACTGACGGGAGGGCCTAATGAGCAGTTCTTC.

The rearrangement joins TRBV2 to TRBJ2-1; unclear D gene. CDR1 and CDR2 (germline): SNHLY, FYNNEI. The CDR3 is made up of 13 amino acids. Trimming removed 0 bases at V and 9 bases at J, with 9 bases between. The CDR3 spells CASSEAISFEQFF. CDR3 coding DNA: TGTGCCAGCAGTGAAGCGATTTCTTTTGAGCAGTTCTTC.

This clonotype was seen only once. The rearrangement links TRBV9 to TRBJ1-2, with 10 bases lining up with TRBD1. The V segment lost 0 bases and the J segment 5 bases; nucleotides outside the gene matches: 4. CDR3 length: 15 residues. Germline V gives CDR1 SGDLS, CDR2 YYNGEE. The CDR3 sequence: CASSVGQGATYGYTF. The CDR3 bases are TGTGCCAGCAGCGTAGGACAGGGGGCAACGTATGGCTACACCTTC.

This chain links TRBV7-2 with TRBJ2-2; D may match TRBD1 or TRBD2 (5 bases each). Germline lookup yields CDR1 SGHTA and CDR2 FQGNSA. The ends were cut back, 5 bases at V and 1 base at J, with 11 bases in the middle. This CDR3 is built from 15 residues. DNA of the CDR3: TGTGCCAGCAGCCGAGGGGCGGGGAACACCGGGGAGCTGTTTTTT. As protein: CASSRGAGNTGELFF. The complete variable domain, with remaining parts taken from reference TRBV7-2 and TRBJ2-2, reads GAGVSQSPSNKVTEKGKDVELRCDPISGHTALYWYRQSLGQGLEFLIYFQGNSAPDKSGLPSDRFSAERTGGSVSTLTIQRTQQEDSAVYLCASSRGAGNTGELFFGEGSRLTVL.

The rearrangement links TRBV20-1 to TRBJ1-4; 8 nucleotides line up with TRBD1. The CDR3 loop spans 15 amino acids. Germline CDR1 reads DFQATT; CDR2 reads SNEGSKA (reference sequence). Trimming cost V 4 bases and J 10 bases; bases outside gene matches: 14. DNA for the CDR3: TGCAGTGCTAATCACGGGACAGGCCCGGGGGGAAAACTGTTTTTT. Its translation is CSANHGTGPGGKLFF.

This clonotype was seen once. The genes are TRBV4-1 and TRBJ2-5; D may be TRBD1 (6 bases). Germline values: CDR1 MGHRA, CDR2 YSYEKL. This CDR3 contains 16 residues. The V and J ends lost 2 bases and 6 bases respectively, with 19 bases between them. For the CDR3, the DNA is TGCGCCAGCAGCCAATCTGGGCCAGGGGTCATTCAGACCCAGTACTTC. Translation: CASSQSGPGVIQTQYF.

CDR3 nucleotides: TGTGCCAGCAGCTCAGATCAGGGCGTTGGAGGCTACACCTTC. As protein: CASSSDQGVGGYTF. The genes are TRBV7-2 and TRBJ1-2; possibly TRBD1 for D (5 bases). V was trimmed by 4 bases and J by 8 bases, leaving 17 bases between them. Germline assignment: CDR1 SGHTA and CDR2 FQGNSA. CDR3 length: 14 amino acids.

This sequence joins TRBV2 and TRBJ2-5; 9 positions agree with TRBD1. The DNA end is a closer match to TRBJ2-7, so the J assignment may be wrong. The CDR3 covers 12 residues. CDR1 and CDR2 (germline): SNHLY, FYNNEI. In DNA, the CDR3 is TGTGCCAGTCGACAGGGGGGCAACGAGCAGTACTTC. Protein sequence: CASRQGGNEQYF.

This clonotype was picked up a small number of times. The CDR3 here is CASSLWGEQYF. CDR3 coding DNA: TGTGCCAGCAGTTTGTGGGGCGAGCAGTACTTC. The V and J genes are TRBV6-2 or TRBV6-3 and TRBJ2-5; the D is unclear. Matching the DNA end better, TRBJ2-7 makes the J call doubtful. Germline-derived CDR1 and CDR2 are MNHEY and SVGEGT. The CDR3 totals 11 residues.

The sample holds a few counts of this clonotype. CDR3 amino acids: CASSPKGAYEQYF. The CDR3 region has the DNA TGTGCCAGCAGCCCAAAAGGGGCCTACGAGCAGTACTTC. The chain has TRBV3-1 and TRBJ2-7; D perhaps matches TRBD1 (5 bases). Trimming took 4 bases from V and 2 from J, leaving 9 bases between them. Germline V gene lookup returns CDR1 LGHDT and CDR2 YNNKEL (reference sequence). This CDR3 has 13 residues.

This chain's CDR3 is CASSEGWTGSYGYTF. In DNA, the CDR3 is TGTGCCAGCAGTGAAGGATGGACAGGGAGTTATGGCTACACCTTC. The V gene is TRBV6-1, the J gene TRBJ1-2; 8 bases map to TRBD1. Trimming cost V 1 base and J 5 bases; bases outside gene matches: 6. Germline loops: CDR1 MNHNS, CDR2 SASEGT. The CDR3 runs to 15 residues.